Here is one TCR beta chain with its context. No antigen is known for it. The entry originates in a study of blood T cells in healthy people across ages. Study as a whole: About one barcoded beta molecule per two T cells was the capture yield of template switching. General study results and limits: It was not known whether donors were CMV positive (a possible confounder of expanded clonotype changes). Older age went with lower TCR beta diversity per million T cells, in a roughly linear way. Relative to aged donors, long-lived donors carried more naive CD4+ cells and displayed higher diversity.

PCR was performed a second time for about 7 to 12 cycles using a sample-barcoded 5' primer and a J-beta primer mix. TCRdb reprocessed the 5' RACE reads with MiXCR, giving one entry per CDR3 protein. The table includes 800,000 to 900,000 distinct CDR3 sequences, under 80% detected once. The receptor's source is a man aged 25-45 years in good health. The sequencing input was blood.

This chain's CDR3 is CASRPGQGRHNEQYF. The CDR3 DNA reads TGTGCCAGCAGACCGGGACAGGGGCGACACAATGAGCAGTACTTC. The V gene is TRBV7-2, the J gene TRBJ2-1, with 10 bases fitting TRBD1. The last part of the DNA fits TRBJ2-7 better; the J call may be wrong. Germline V gene sequence: CDR1 SGHTA, CDR2 FQGNSA. The CDR3 is 15 amino acids.